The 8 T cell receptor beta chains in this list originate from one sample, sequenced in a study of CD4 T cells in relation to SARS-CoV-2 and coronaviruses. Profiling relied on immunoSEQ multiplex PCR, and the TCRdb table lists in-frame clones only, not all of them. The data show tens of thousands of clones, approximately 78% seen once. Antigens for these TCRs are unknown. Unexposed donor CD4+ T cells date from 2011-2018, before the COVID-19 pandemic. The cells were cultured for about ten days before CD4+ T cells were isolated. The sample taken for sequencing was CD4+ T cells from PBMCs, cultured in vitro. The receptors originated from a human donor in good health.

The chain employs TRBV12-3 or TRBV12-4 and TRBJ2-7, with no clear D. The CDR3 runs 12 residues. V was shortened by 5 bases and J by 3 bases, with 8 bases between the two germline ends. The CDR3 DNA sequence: TGTGCCAGCAGTGTTTCAATCTACGAGCAGTACTTC. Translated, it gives CASSVSIYEQYF.

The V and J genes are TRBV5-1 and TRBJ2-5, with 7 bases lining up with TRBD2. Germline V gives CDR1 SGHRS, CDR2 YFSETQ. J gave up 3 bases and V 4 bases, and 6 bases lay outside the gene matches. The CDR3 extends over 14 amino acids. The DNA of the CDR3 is TGCGCCAGCAGCCCGCGGGGGTCGGAAGAGACCCAGTACTTC. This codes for CASSPRGSEETQYF.

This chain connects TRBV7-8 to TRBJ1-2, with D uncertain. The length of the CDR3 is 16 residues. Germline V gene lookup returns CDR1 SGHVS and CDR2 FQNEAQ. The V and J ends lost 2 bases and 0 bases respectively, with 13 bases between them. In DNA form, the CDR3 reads TGTGCCAGCAGCTTACGGCCGACAATAGCTAACTATGGCTACACCTTC. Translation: CASSLRPTIANYGYTF.

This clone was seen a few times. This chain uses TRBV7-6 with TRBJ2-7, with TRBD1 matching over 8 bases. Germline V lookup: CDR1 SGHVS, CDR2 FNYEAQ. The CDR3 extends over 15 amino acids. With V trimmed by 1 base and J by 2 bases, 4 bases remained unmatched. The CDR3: CASSLGQGIPYEQYF. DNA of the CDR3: TGTGCCAGCAGCTTAGGACAGGGGATCCCCTACGAGCAGTACTTC.

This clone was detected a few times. In nucleotides, the CDR3 is TGTGCCAGCGGGGGGGGTTACGAGCAGTACTTC. Its protein is CASGGGYEQYF. The rearrangement uses TRBV25-1 and TRBJ2-7, with TRBD2 matching 7 bases. Looked up from germline, CDR1 is MGHDK and CDR2 is SYGVNS. V lost 8 bases to trimming and J lost 4 bases; unmatched junction nucleotides: 2. The length of the CDR3 is 11 residues.

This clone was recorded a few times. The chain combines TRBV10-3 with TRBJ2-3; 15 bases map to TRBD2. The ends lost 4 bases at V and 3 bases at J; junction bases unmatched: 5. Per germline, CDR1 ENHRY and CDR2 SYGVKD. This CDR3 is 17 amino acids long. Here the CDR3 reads CAISVGTSGRQTDTQYF. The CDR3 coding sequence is TGTGCCATCAGTGTTGGGACTAGCGGGAGGCAGACAGATACGCAGTATTTT.

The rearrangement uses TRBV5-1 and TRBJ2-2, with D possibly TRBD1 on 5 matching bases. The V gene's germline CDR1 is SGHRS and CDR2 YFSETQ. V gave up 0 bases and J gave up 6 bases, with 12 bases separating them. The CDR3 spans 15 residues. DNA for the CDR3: TGCGCCAGCAGCTTGGAGGCAGGGTCTTCCGGGGAGCTGTTTTTT. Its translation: CASSLEAGSSGELFF. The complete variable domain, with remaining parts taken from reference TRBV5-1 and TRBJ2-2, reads KAGVTQTPRYLIKTRGQQVTLSCSPISGHRSVSWYQQTPGQGLQFLFEYFSETQRNKGNFPGRFSGRQFSNSRSEMNVSTLELGDSALYLCASSLEAGSSGELFFGEGSRLTVL.

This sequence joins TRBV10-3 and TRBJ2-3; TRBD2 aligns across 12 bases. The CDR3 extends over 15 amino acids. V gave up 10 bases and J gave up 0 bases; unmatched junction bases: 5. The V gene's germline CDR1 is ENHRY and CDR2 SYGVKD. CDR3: CATRLAGDSTDTQYF. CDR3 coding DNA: TGTGCCACCCGACTAGCGGGAGATAGCACAGATACGCAGTATTTT.